The 30 T cell receptor beta chains presented below share a single source sample, sequenced in a study of cytomegalovirus exposure and HLA in healthy donors. The PCR contained 60 Vbeta and 13 Jbeta primers. Sequenced by immunoSEQ multiplex PCR; TCRdb stores in-frame clones only, minus some. The sample holds some 130,000 clones, 81% seen once. Sequencing was performed on PBMCs. Every receptor here comes from a man aged 18 to 30 in good health and CMV-seronegative.

The chain joins TRBV5-4 to TRBJ2-3; 8 positions match TRBD2. This CDR3 is built from 16 residues. The J segment lost 5 bases and the V segment lost 4 bases, leaving 12 bases of the junction unmatched. Germline V lookup: CDR1 SGHNT, CDR2 YYREEE (reference sequence). The CDR3: CASSAGTRRSLDTQYF. The CDR3 DNA follows: TGTGCCAGCAGCGCGGGGACTAGGCGGTCTCTAGATACGCAGTATTTT.

The V gene is TRBV9, the J gene TRBJ1-1, with 7 bases matching TRBD1. The J segment lost 4 bases and the V segment lost 2 bases, leaving 11 bases of the junction unmatched. Germline CDR1 reads SGDLS; CDR2 reads YYNGEE. This CDR3 contains 16 residues. This chain's CDR3 is CASSVELTGKGTEAFF. The CDR3 DNA reads TGTGCCAGCAGCGTCGAATTGACAGGGAAAGGCACTGAAGCTTTCTTT.

The chain has TRBV28 and TRBJ1-1; D is possibly TRBD1 (5 bases). The CDR3 length is 15 residues. The germline CDR1 and CDR2 sequences are MDHEN and SYDVKM. V was shortened by 7 bases and J by 6 bases, with 21 bases between the two germline ends. This chain's CDR3 is CASNGPGTLGAEAFF. Written as DNA, the CDR3 is TGTGCCAGCAATGGACCCGGGACTCTGGGCGCTGAAGCTTTCTTT. Full variable domain (outside the CDR3, taken from reference TRBV28 and TRBJ1-1): DVKVTQSSRYLVKRTGEKVFLECVQDMDHENMFWYRQDPGLGLRLIYFSYDVKMKEKGDIPEGYSVSREKKERFSLILESASTNQTSMYLCASNGPGTLGAEAFFGQGTRLTVV.

This chain connects TRBV5-4 to TRBJ2-3; tentatively, D is TRBD2 (6 bases). The CDR3 is 12 residues long. Trimming stripped 4 bases from V and 10 bases from J, with 13 bases between. Germline V gene lookup returns CDR1 SGHNT and CDR2 YYREEE (reference sequence). The CDR3 spells CASSPGGNPQYF. CDR3 nucleotides: TGTGCCAGCAGCCCCGGGGGTAATCCGCAGTATTTT.

The genes are TRBV5-1 and TRBJ1-5; tentative D call: TRBD1 (6 bases). V was trimmed by 4 bases and J by 0 bases, leaving 11 bases between them. The CDR3 is 15 residues long. Germline lookup yields CDR1 SGHRS and CDR2 YFSETQ. CDR3 in DNA: TGCGCCAGCAGCCCAGGGGTGGTTAGCAATCAGCCCCAGCATTTT. Translation gives CASSPGVVSNQPQHF.

The chain is built from TRBV7-7 and TRBJ1-2, with 9 positions matching TRBD1. The CDR3 loop spans 13 amino acids. Germline lookup yields CDR1 SSHAT and CDR2 FNYEAQ (reference sequence). V dropped 5 bases and J dropped 6; count of bases not matched to a gene: 4. CDR3 DNA: TGTGCCAGCAGCCCATGGACAGGGGATGGCTACACCTTC. It specifies CASSPWTGDGYTF.

This rearrangement joins TRBV6-1 to TRBJ2-1, with 9 bases that match TRBD2. The V segment lost 1 base and the J segment 5 bases; nucleotides outside the gene matches: 3. This CDR3 spans 15 amino acids. CDR1 is MNHNS, CDR2 SASEGT, per germline. The CDR3 protein is CASSEEAGGHNEQFF. CDR3 nucleotides: TGTGCCAGCAGTGAAGAAGCGGGGGGACACAATGAGCAGTTCTTC.

This chain connects TRBV7-2 to TRBJ2-7, with TRBD2 matching over 12 bases. Trimming removed 3 bases from V and 4 bases from J; junction bases left unmatched: 4. The CDR3 runs 15 residues. In germline, CDR1 is SGHTA, CDR2 FQGNSA. This chain's CDR3 is CASSFSTSGGYEQYF. CDR3 nucleotides: TGTGCCAGCAGCTTCTCGACTAGCGGGGGTTACGAGCAGTACTTC.

The CDR3 loop is CASSGGTTNEKLFF. The CDR3, as DNA: TGTGCCAGCAGCGGCGGGACAACTAATGAAAAACTGTTTTTT. The V and J genes are TRBV27 and TRBJ1-4; D gene unclear. The CDR3 has 14 residues. V was clipped by 6 bases and J by 0 bases, with 8 bases between them. The germline gives CDR1 MNHEY, CDR2 SMNVEV (reference sequence).

This clone was observed a single time. This chain links TRBV6-5 with TRBJ1-1, with 7 bases fitting TRBD1. V was clipped by 5 bases and J by 4 bases; unmatched bases: 4. CDR3 size: 13 residues. CDR1 is MNHEY, CDR2 SVGAGI, per germline. The CDR3 nucleotides are TGTGCCAGCAGTAAGACAGGGCTCACTGAAGCTTTCTTT. Amino acid sequence: CASSKTGLTEAFF.

V usage is TRBV30 and J usage is TRBJ1-6, with D maybe TRBD1 (6 bases). The length of the CDR3 is 15 residues. Germline CDR1 reads GTSNPN; CDR2 reads SVGIG (reference sequence). V lost 3 bases and J 16 bases, leaving 25 bases between the germline ends. CDR3 sequence: CAWRLRQVADTELHF. CDR3 DNA: TGTGCCTGGAGATTAAGACAGGTCGCCGACACGGAACTCCACTTT.

The chain has TRBV30 and TRBJ2-7; possible D gene TRBD2, 7 bases. Germline CDR1 GTSNPN, CDR2 SVGIG (reference sequence). This CDR3 is 13 amino acids long. Trimming cost V 0 bases and J 6 bases, with 12 bases left between them. Here the CDR3 reads CAWSVKGGTEQYF. CDR3 in DNA: TGTGCCTGGAGTGTAAAGGGGGGGACCGAGCAGTACTTC. Complete variable domain (other parts from reference TRBV30 and TRBJ2-7): SQTIHQWPATLVQPVGSPLSLECTVEGTSNPNLYWYRQAAGRGLQLLFYSVGIGQISSEVPQNLSASRPQDRQFILSSKKLLLSDSGFYLCAWSVKGGTEQYFGPGTRLTVT.

The chain has TRBV4-2 and TRBJ2-3, with 10 nucleotides matching TRBD2. Looked up from germline, CDR1 is LGHNA and CDR2 is YNFKEQ. CDR3 size: 17 residues. V trimming: 1 base; J trimming: 2 bases; junction bases outside the gene matches: 6. The CDR3 here is CASSQAGLAGDTDTQYF. In nucleotides, the CDR3 is TGTGCCAGCAGCCAAGCAGGGCTAGCGGGGGACACAGATACGCAGTATTTT.

This clone was counted only a few times. The chain has TRBV7-2 and TRBJ1-1; D might be TRBD1 (5 bases). The germline V gene has CDR1 SGHTA and CDR2 FQGNSA. The CDR3 length is 13 residues. Trimming removed 2 bases at V and 8 bases at J, with 12 bases between. This CDR3 is CASSLLNRREAFF. CDR3 nucleotides: TGTGCCAGCAGCTTACTCAACAGGAGAGAAGCTTTCTTT.

The chain carries TRBV30 and TRBJ2-7; no clear D. V lost 8 bases and J 6 bases, leaving 11 bases between the germline ends. Germline CDR1 is GTSNPN and CDR2 is SVGIG (reference sequence). This CDR3 region has 10 residues. CDR3 nucleotides: TGTGCCATATTCGCAGGCGAGCAGTACTTC. This encodes CAIFAGEQYF.

CDR3 amino acids: CASNRDTANYGYTF. The CDR3 coding sequence is TGCGCCAGCAACCGGGACACAGCTAACTATGGCTACACCTTC. The rearrangement joins TRBV5-1 to TRBJ1-2, with D possibly being TRBD1 (6 bases). V lost 6 bases and J lost 0, with 12 bases in between. Germline V gives CDR1 SGHRS, CDR2 YFSETQ. The CDR3 has 14 amino acids.

On this clone: The junction differs from germline at one of its ends, possibly a read error. The chain links TRBV28 to TRBJ1-1, with D unclear. This CDR3 has 14 residues. Germline assignment: CDR1 MDHEN and CDR2 SYDVKM. CDR3 protein: CASTGYILEPDAFF. CDR3 sequence (DNA): TGTGCCAGCACCGGCTACATACTAGAACCTGATGCTTTCTTT.

This clone was observed a handful of times. This rearrangement joins TRBV5-1 to TRBJ2-1; D possibly corresponds to TRBD2 (6 bases). CDR3 length: 14 residues. Germline V gene data show CDR1 as SGHRS and CDR2 as YFSETQ. The V end lost 5 bases, the J end lost 3 bases, and 12 bases lay between the germline ends. CDR3 DNA: TGCGCCAGCAGTGATGCCGGGAGCTACAATGAGCAGTTCTTC. Its translation: CASSDAGSYNEQFF.

The chain joins TRBV30 to TRBJ1-6; D possibly corresponds to TRBD1 (5 bases). V was cut by 0 bases and J by 10 bases, with 19 bases left in between. Germline assignment: CDR1 GTSNPN and CDR2 SVGIG (reference sequence). CDR3 length equals 16 residues. The CDR3 DNA sequence: TGTGCCTGGAGTGTACAGGAGGGAAGGGGTTGGTCACCCCTCCACTTT. Translated: CAWSVQEGRGWSPLHF.

The chain recombines TRBV27 with TRBJ2-2; 10 nucleotides align to TRBD1. Germline V lookup: CDR1 MNHEY, CDR2 SMNVEV (reference sequence). V gave up 6 bases and J gave up 5 bases; unmatched junction bases: 12. This CDR3 comprises 17 residues. CDR3 in amino acids: CASSLLRGQGSTGELFF. In nucleotides, the CDR3 is TGTGCCAGCAGCCTACTTAGGGGACAGGGGTCAACCGGGGAGCTGTTTTTT.

This chain joins TRBV5-1 and TRBJ2-5; 10 nucleotides align to TRBD2. Looked up from germline, CDR1 is SGHRS and CDR2 is YFSETQ. V dropped 6 bases and J dropped 5; count of bases not matched to a gene: 10. The CDR3 is 15 amino acids. CDR3 nucleotides: TGCGCCAGCATCCCGAGCGGGGGGGCCTGGGAGACCCAGTACTTC. Translated: CASIPSGGAWETQYF.

This sequence joins TRBV7-2 and TRBJ1-1; 12 positions match TRBD1. The CDR3 is 16 residues long. Germline V gene lookup returns CDR1 SGHTA and CDR2 FQGNSA. With V trimmed by 6 bases and J by 2 bases, 7 bases remained unmatched. The CDR3 DNA sequence: TGTGCCAGCAGACGCGCCGGGACAGGGGGCAACACTGAAGCTTTCTTT. Its translation: CASRRAGTGGNTEAFF.

This chain joins TRBV7-2 and TRBJ1-5; 9 positions match TRBD1. Germline CDR1 SGHTA, CDR2 FQGNSA. This CDR3 is 16 amino acids long. The trim removed 1 base at V and 6 bases at J, leaving 7 bases unmatched. The CDR3, as DNA: TGTGCCAGCAGCTTAGGTGACAGGGGGGGAGGTCAGCCCCAGCATTTT. Protein product: CASSLGDRGGGQPQHF.

The rearrangement links TRBV5-6 to TRBJ2-7, with 7 bases that match TRBD2. The J segment lost 5 bases and the V segment lost 0 bases, leaving 11 bases of the junction unmatched. The germline V gene encodes CDR1 SGHDT and CDR2 YYEEEE. The CDR3 covers 16 residues. The CDR3 DNA is TGTGCCAGCAGCTTGGTGTGGGGGAGGGGCGCGGACGAGCAGTACTTC. Its translation is CASSLVWGRGADEQYF.

With regard to this clone: The conserved phenylalanine or tryptophan normally closing the CDR3 is absent here, so this likely arose from a read error. The chain recombines TRBV5-6 with TRBJ1-6; the D is unclear. Germline assignment: CDR1 SGHDT and CDR2 YYEEEE. V was cut by 2 bases and J by 15 bases, with 15 bases left in between. The CDR3 extends over 13 amino acids. CDR3 DNA: TGTGCCAGCAGCTTTTACGAGGGCACGGTCCTCCACTCT. Protein product: CASSFYEGTVLHS.

The J gene is TRBJ1-2, the V gene TRBV5-6, with TRBD1 as a possible D gene (6 bases). CDR1 SGHDT and CDR2 YYEEEE come from the germline V gene. Trimming cost V 2 bases and J 2 bases, with 10 bases left between them. CDR3 size: 14 residues. CDR3 sequence reads: CASSFDRTNYGYTF. The CDR3 DNA reads as TGTGCCAGCAGCTTTGACAGGACGAACTATGGCTACACCTTC. The full variable domain, its missing parts supplied by reference TRBV5-6 and TRBJ1-2, is DAGVTQSPTHLIKTRGQQVTLRCSPKSGHDTVSWYQQALGQGPQFIFQYYEEEERQRGNFPDRFSGHQFPNYSSELNVNALLLGDSALYLCASSFDRTNYGYTFGSGTRLTVV.

The chain uses TRBV5-4 and TRBJ2-7; D may be TRBD2 (5 bases). The CDR3 runs to 14 residues. V gave up 3 bases and J gave up 4 bases, with 14 bases separating them. Germline loops: CDR1 SGHNT, CDR2 YYREEE (reference sequence). Here the CDR3 reads CASSSAIGEYEQYF. The CDR3 DNA reads TGTGCCAGCAGCTCGGCAATTGGGGAGTACGAGCAGTACTTC.

The gene calls are TRBV29-1 and TRBJ1-1; a weak D match, TRBD1 (6 bases). This CDR3 contains 13 residues. The V end was cut by 5 bases, the J end by 4 bases, with 14 bases between. Germline CDR1 is SQVTM and CDR2 is ANQGSEA. The CDR3 protein is CSVSGQMATEAFF. The CDR3 nucleotides are TGCAGCGTTTCCGGACAGATGGCCACTGAAGCTTTCTTT.

The J gene is TRBJ1-4, the V gene TRBV5-1; tentative D call: TRBD1 (5 bases). CDR1 is SGHRS and CDR2 is YFSETQ in the germline V gene. Trimming took 0 bases from V and 12 from J, leaving 12 bases between them. The CDR3 has 13 amino acids. The DNA of the CDR3 is TGCGCCAGCAGCTTGGGGCAGGGTCGGGAACTGTTTTTT. It yields the protein CASSLGQGRELFF.

This chain joins TRBV7-3 and TRBJ2-5; 13 nucleotides line up with TRBD2. This CDR3 contains 15 residues. Germline V gene data show CDR1 as SGHTA and CDR2 as FQGTGA. J was trimmed by 4 bases and V by 5 bases; bases with no gene match: 4. The CDR3 protein is CASSPTSGGVETQYF. CDR3 nucleotide sequence: TGTGCCAGCAGCCCCACTAGCGGGGGGGTAGAGACCCAGTACTTC.